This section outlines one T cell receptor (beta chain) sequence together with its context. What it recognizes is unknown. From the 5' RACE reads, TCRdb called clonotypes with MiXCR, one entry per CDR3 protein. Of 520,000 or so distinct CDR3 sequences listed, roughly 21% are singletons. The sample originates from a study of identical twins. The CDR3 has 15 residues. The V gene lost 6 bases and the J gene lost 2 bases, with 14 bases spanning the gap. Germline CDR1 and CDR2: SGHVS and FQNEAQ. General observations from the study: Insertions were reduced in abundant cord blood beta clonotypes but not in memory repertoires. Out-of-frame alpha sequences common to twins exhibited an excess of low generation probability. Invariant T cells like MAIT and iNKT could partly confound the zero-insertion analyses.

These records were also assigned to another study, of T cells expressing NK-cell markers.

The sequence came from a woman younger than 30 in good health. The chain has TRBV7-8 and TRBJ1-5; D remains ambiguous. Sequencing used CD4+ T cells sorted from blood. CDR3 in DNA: TGTGCCAGCAGTTTACATATCGACGGCAATCAGCCCCAGCATTTT. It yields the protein CASSLHIDGNQPQHF.